Each of the 4 T cell receptor beta chains below was sequenced from the same sample in a study of T cell changes during pregnancy in multiple sclerosis. Profiling relied on immunoSEQ multiplex PCR, and the TCRdb table lists in-frame clones only, not all of them. The table shows 30,000 to 50,000 clones, with about 90% occurring only once. This specimen was CD4+ T cells from peripheral blood mononuclear cells, taken in the third trimester of pregnancy. Every receptor here comes from a female donor in good health, enrolled as a control in a pregnancy study.

The chain employs TRBV19 and TRBJ2-5; 14 positions match TRBD2. The V segment lost 4 bases and the J segment 4 bases; nucleotides outside the gene matches: 2. CDR3 length equals 15 residues. Germline V gene lookup returns CDR1 LNHDA and CDR2 SQIVND (reference sequence). CDR3 sequence (DNA): TGTGCCAGTAGTACGGGACTAGCGGGAGTAGAGACCCAGTACTTC. Residues: CASSTGLAGVETQYF. The full variable domain, its missing parts supplied by reference TRBV19 and TRBJ2-5, is DGGITQSPKYLFRKEGQNVTLSCEQNLNHDAMYWYRQDPGQGLRLIYYSQIVNDFQKGDIAEGYSVSREKKESFPLTVTSAQKNPTAFYLCASSTGLAGVETQYFGPGTRLLVL.

V is TRBV10-3 and J is TRBJ2-7; 13 nucleotides agree with TRBD2. CDR1 and CDR2 from the germline V gene are ENHRY and SYGVKD. V dropped 4 bases and J dropped 2; count of bases not matched to a gene: 2. The CDR3 is made up of 15 amino acids. CDR3 in amino acids: CAISGTSGGAYEQYF. DNA for the CDR3: TGTGCCATCAGTGGGACTAGCGGGGGAGCCTACGAGCAGTACTTC.

The chain joins TRBV18 to TRBJ1-2; D not resolved. From germline, CDR1 is KGHSH and CDR2 LQKENI. Trimming stripped 1 base from V and 8 bases from J, with 11 bases between. This CDR3 region has 13 residues. CDR3 bases: TGTGCCAGCTCACCACAGGGCCCGGGGGGCTACACCTTC. Protein: CASSPQGPGGYTF.

This clone was recorded once. The chain is built from TRBV29-1 and TRBJ2-2; D is uncertain. CDR1 is SQVTM, CDR2 ANQGSEA, per germline. The CDR3 has 11 residues. Trimming left V 4 bases short and J 13 bases short, with 13 bases between. The CDR3 reads CSVGGQHPLFF. The DNA of the CDR3 is TGCAGCGTTGGAGGTCAACACCCGCTGTTTTTT.